A selection of T cell receptor beta chains follows, all from one sample in a study of T cell repertoires in cytomegalovirus infection. TCRdb reprocessed the reads via MiXCR and lists one record per CDR3 protein. The repertoire has approximately 730,000 distinct CDR3 sequences, roughly 28% of them found once; the top ten carry over 10%. These receptors have no identified antigens. The specimen comprised cultured CD8+ T cells from PBMCs, sampled from culture after CMV antigen stimulation. Source of these receptors: a human donor in good health (CMV status not recorded). Some clones in this sample may be carry-over from other donors' samples. Both conserved end residues are part of each CDR3. D genes are given only for firm matches. Where a row states a size, it is once, few, many or the class of an expanded clone; other rows omit it.

d_call j_call v_call clone_size cdr3_nt cdr3_aa
TRBD2 TRBJ2-5 TRBV6-5 . TGTGCCAGCAGACCGACTAGCGGGGGGCCGGGTGAGACCCAGTACTTC CASRPTSGGPGETQYF
. TRBJ2-2 TRBV20-1 . TGCAGTGCCTCCGGACACCACGGGGAGCTGTTTTTT CSASGHHGELFF
. TRBJ2-4 TRBV5-6 . TGTGCCAGCAGCTTGGGTGTACGGGACGTAAAAAACATTCAGTACTTC CASSLGVRDVKNIQYF
. TRBJ2-5 TRBV5-8 once TGTGCGGCCGCTTTGAATCTGCAGGAGACCCAGTACTTC CAAALNLQETQYF
. TRBJ2-1 TRBV29-1 . TGCAGCGTTGAAGATCTAGAACACCTCTTC CSVEDLEHLF
. TRBJ1-5 TRBV27 . TGTGCCAGCAGTAAAAGTAGCAGTCAGCCCCAGCATTTT CASSKSSSQPQHF
TRBD1 TRBJ2-5 TRBV7-8 few TGTGCCAGCAGCTTAGGGAATAAAGGACAGGGGAGGCGAGAGACCCAGTACTTC CASSLGNKGQGRRETQYF
. TRBJ2-2 TRBV4-3 . TGCGCCAGCAGCCAAGATCGCCTATTTCTGGGGTCCGGGGAGCTGTTTTTT CASSQDRLFLGSGELFF
TRBD2 TRBJ2-5 TRBV7-2 . TGTGCCAGCAGTCGATGGGGGGCTAGCGGGGGGGAAGAGACCCAGTACTTC CASSRWGASGGEETQYF
. TRBJ2-3 TRBV10-2 . TGCGCCAGCATGGAGGACACGAGCACAGATACGCAGTATTTT CASMEDTSTDTQYF
. TRBJ1-5 TRBV27 few TGTGCCAGCAGTTTAACAGGGCGAAGCAATCAGCCCCAGCATTTT CASSLTGRSNQPQHF
. TRBJ1-2 TRBV29-1 few TGCAGCGTTGAAACCCGGGAACTTGGCTACACCTTC CSVETRELGYTF
. TRBJ1-5 TRBV5-5 . TGTGCCAGCAGTCCGGACGTAAATCAGCCCCAGCATTTT CASSPDVNQPQHF
. TRBJ1-2 TRBV2 . TGTGCCAGCAGTGATCCGTCAGAAAACTATGGCTACACCTTC CASSDPSENYGYTF
. TRBJ1-6 TRBV6-1 few TGTGCCAGCACCCGGGGCCCCTATAATTCACCCCTCCACTTT CASTRGPYNSPLHF
. TRBJ2-7 TRBV12-3/TRBV12-4 few TGTGCCAGCAGTTCAATCGGTTACGAGCAGTACTTC CASSSIGYEQYF
TRBD1 TRBJ2-1 TRBV11-2 once TGTGCCAGCGCCAACAGGGGAGTGGGCTCCTACAATGAGCAGTTCTTC CASANRGVGSYNEQFF
TRBD1 TRBJ1-1 TRBV7-2 few TGTGCCAGCAGCGCTAGGGACAGCTCTTACACTGAAGCTTTCTTT CASSARDSSYTEAFF
. TRBJ2-3 TRBV12-3/TRBV12-4 . TGTGCCAGCAGTTCACAGGTGTCTAGCACAGATACGCAGTATTTT CASSSQVSSTDTQYF
. TRBJ1-2 TRBV14 . TGTGCCAGCAGCCAAGAAGGCGGCAGCCTAGGCTACACCTTC CASSQEGGSLGYTF
TRBD1 TRBJ2-6 TRBV15 many TGTGCCACCAGCAGAGATGGGACAGCGAGGTCTGGGGCCAACGTCCTGACTTTC CATSRDGTARSGANVLTF
. TRBJ2-2 TRBV6-6 few TGTGCCAGCACTTCATTAACAGATTTCACCGGGGAGCTGTTTTTT CASTSLTDFTGELFF